Listed here are 9 T cell receptor beta chains from one sample, sequenced in a study of shared clonotypes between healthy human individuals. Measured with immunoSEQ multiplex PCR; TCRdb has only the in-frame clones, and not every one. The sample has more than 2 million clones; about 95% are singletons. Naive-designated CD8 cells lacked CD45RO, were positively enriched for CCR7, and omitted terminally differentiated effector memory CD45RA+ cells. The source material was naive CD8+ T cells sorted from blood. All receptors come from a man in his late teens or twenties in good health.

The V call is TRBV6-1, the J call TRBJ1-6; D gene ambiguous. V shed 6 bases and J shed 7 bases, with 13 bases lying between them. The CDR3 sequence is 14 residues long. Germline V CDR1 and CDR2: MNHNS, SASEGT. The chain's CDR3 is CASRDGEQNSPLHF. CDR3 coding DNA: TGTGCCAGCAGAGACGGGGAACAGAATTCACCCCTCCACTTT.

This chain connects TRBV6-1 to TRBJ2-7, with D possibly being TRBD2 (6 bases). Deletions cut 0 bases from V and 0 bases from J, with 15 bases between. The length of the CDR3 is 17 residues. CDR1 is MNHNS and CDR2 is SASEGT in the germline V gene. The CDR3 DNA sequence: TGTGCCAGCAGTGAAGCCCGTGAGGGGCGGGGCTCCTACGAGCAGTACTTC. Protein: CASSEAREGRGSYEQYF.

As concerns this clone: The same CDR3 is also encoded by other DNA sequences in this sample. The CDR3 sequence is CASSEGVSYEQYF. DNA for the CDR3: TGTGCCAGCAGTGAGGGGGTCTCCTACGAGCAGTACTTC. The chain has TRBV2 and TRBJ2-7; D possibly matches TRBD1 or TRBD2 (5 bases each). The V end lost 3 bases, the J end lost 0 bases, and 6 bases lay between the germline ends. Germline CDR1 is SNHLY and CDR2 is FYNNEI. CDR3 length: 13 amino acids.

The chain employs TRBV19 and TRBJ1-4, with D uncertain. CDR3 size: 15 residues. V dropped 0 bases and J dropped 0 bases, with 5 bases sitting between them. Germline CDR1 LNHDA, CDR2 SQIVND (reference sequence). The CDR3 nucleotides are TGTGCCAGTAGTATAGATAGGGCAACTAATGAAAAACTGTTTTTT. It translates to CASSIDRATNEKLFF.

V is TRBV27 and J is TRBJ1-2; 8 positions match TRBD1. The CDR3 has 12 residues. Germline values: CDR1 MNHEY, CDR2 SMNVEV (reference sequence). V shed 10 bases and J 7 bases; nucleotides not matched to a gene: 8. CDR3 sequence (DNA): TGTGCCACCCGGACAGGGTCTACTGGCTACACCTTC. Its protein is CATRTGSTGYTF.

A note on this clone: Other DNA variants within this sample encode the same CDR3. The J gene is TRBJ2-1, the V gene TRBV27; 10 bases are a match to TRBD1. V dropped 4 bases and J dropped 3; count of bases not matched to a gene: 0. The CDR3 sequence is 14 residues long. Germline loops: CDR1 MNHEY, CDR2 SMNVEV (reference sequence). The CDR3, as DNA: TGTGCCAGCAGTTGGACAGGGGGCTACAATGAGCAGTTCTTC. Encoded protein: CASSWTGGYNEQFF.

This clone occurred once. The chain carries TRBV5-6 and TRBJ2-5; the D is unclear. Trimming took off 0 bases at V and 3 bases at J, with 12 bases between the two ends. CDR1 and CDR2 from the germline V gene are SGHDT and YYEEEE. This CDR3 region has 15 residues. CDR3 in amino acids: CASSLGVGREETQYF. The CDR3 bases are TGTGCCAGCAGCTTGGGCGTAGGGCGAGAAGAGACCCAGTACTTC.

The chain links TRBV28 to TRBJ2-3, with TRBD2 matching over 12 bases. CDR3 length: 16 amino acids. Germline V CDR1 and CDR2: MDHEN, SYDVKM. V lost 5 bases, J lost 2 bases, and 5 bases stayed unmatched. Here the CDR3 reads CASSPGLAGTTDTQYF. CDR3 nucleotides: TGTGCCAGCAGTCCCGGACTAGCGGGAACCACAGATACGCAGTATTTT.

This chain connects TRBV28 to TRBJ2-1, with 11 bases aligning to TRBD2. CDR3 length equals 15 residues. Per germline, CDR1 MDHEN and CDR2 SYDVKM. The V segment lost 4 bases and the J segment 7 bases; nucleotides outside the gene matches: 6. CDR3 in DNA: TGTGCCAGCAGTTCCGAACTAGCGGGGGTAAATGAGCAGTTCTTC. It encodes CASSSELAGVNEQFF.